Reported below is one T cell receptor beta chain. The antigen remains undetermined. This sample was taken from a study of spatial heterogeneity in lung cancer. Time point: sample taken at primary tumor resection. Whole RNA, isolated from tumor, nontumor lung or frozen PBMC, was sequenced without prior sorting. Germline V CDR1 and CDR2: DFQATT, SNEGSKA (reference sequence). The CDR3 contains 15 residues. With 5 bases removed from V and 2 bases from J, the gap between germline ends came to 17 bases. Notes on the study in general: Higher tumor mutation counts went along with higher counts of expanded intratumoral alpha and beta TCRs. It was estimated that coverage of tumor T cells reached roughly 7% for alpha chains and approximately 13% for beta chains.

TCRdb analysed the 5' RACE reads with MiXCR anew, one entry per CDR3 protein. This table has over 25,000 distinct CDR3 sequences, around 7% appearing once. The receptor comes from a male donor with early-stage non-small cell lung cancer. The sample consisted of lung tumor tissue, taken at surgery. The chain joins TRBV20-1 to TRBJ2-3; D assignment may be TRBD1 or TRBD2 (6 bases each). CDR3 sequence (DNA): TGCAGTGCTTCCTCCGATCGGGGGCCCACAGATACGCAGTATTTT. Protein sequence: CSASSDRGPTDTQYF.